What follows are 7 T cell receptor beta chains derived from one specimen sequenced in a study of CD8 T cells in Susac syndrome. Reverse transcription of roughly 0.45 to 1 ug RNA was performed with random hexamers. TCRdb re-analysed the immunoSEQ multiplex PCR reads in MiXCR, keeping a single row per CDR3 protein. The sample contains 180,000 or so distinct CDR3 sequences, roughly 96% of which appear only once. Sequencing was done on a sample of CD4+ T cells from PBMCs. Every receptor here comes from a human donor with multiple sclerosis.

The chain has TRBV18 and TRBJ2-7, with 7 bases matching TRBD1. J lost 7 bases, V lost 3 bases, and 6 bases had no gene match. This CDR3 has 13 residues. Germline CDR1 reads KGHSH; CDR2 reads LQKENI. CDR3 amino acids: CASSPTGDGEQYF. Here the CDR3 DNA reads TGTGCCAGCTCACCTACAGGGGACGGGGAGCAGTACTTC.

The chain has TRBV12-3 or TRBV12-4 and TRBJ2-1, with a weak D call TRBD1 (6 bases). V dropped 5 bases and J dropped 9 bases, with 17 bases sitting between them. The CDR3 is 14 amino acids. The CDR3 nucleotides are TGTGCCAGCAGTAAACAGGGCGGGTCCGGTGAGCAGTTCTTC. Its translation is CASSKQGGSGEQFF.

The chain recombines TRBV6-5 with TRBJ2-7; the match to TRBD1 covers 8 bases. CDR3 length: 16 amino acids. The germline V gene has CDR1 MNHEY and CDR2 SVGAGI. Trimming at V came to 0 bases and at J to 0 bases, leaving 4 bases not matched to a gene. The CDR3 DNA sequence: TGTGCCAGCAGTTACTCCGGACAGGGAAGCTCCTACGAGCAGTACTTC. Encoded protein: CASSYSGQGSSYEQYF.

This clonotype was observed a handful of times. This rearrangement joins TRBV18 to TRBJ1-1, with D tentatively TRBD1 (6 bases). The CDR3 sequence is 14 residues long. Germline-derived CDR1 and CDR2 are KGHSH and LQKENI. V lost 4 bases and J lost 1, with 10 bases in between. CDR3 bases: TGTGCCAGCTCACTACGGACAGAGAACACTGAAGCTTTCTTT. Its protein product is CASSLRTENTEAFF.

The chain links TRBV20-1 to TRBJ1-2, with D perhaps TRBD1 (5 bases). The germline gives CDR1 DFQATT, CDR2 SNEGSKA (reference sequence). The V end lost 6 bases, the J end lost 2 bases, and 16 bases lay between the germline ends. This CDR3 is 14 amino acids long. Here the CDR3 DNA reads TGCAGTGCGCCTCAGGGATACCAAAACTATGGCTACACCTTC. This translates into CSAPQGYQNYGYTF.

The chain employs TRBV20-1 and TRBJ1-6; maybe TRBD1 (6 bases). The CDR3 consists of 14 residues. V lost 0 bases and J lost 7, with 10 bases in between. The germline gives CDR1 DFQATT, CDR2 SNEGSKA (reference sequence). CDR3 residues: CSAREGTPNSPLHF. The CDR3 DNA reads as TGCAGTGCTAGAGAGGGGACACCAAATTCACCCCTCCACTTT.

The chain's CDR3 is CASSQTSGGTDTQYF. Written as DNA, the CDR3 is TGTGCCAGCAGCCAGACTAGCGGGGGCACAGATACGCAGTATTTT. V is TRBV3-1 and J is TRBJ2-3, with TRBD2 matching over 11 bases. V lost 3 bases, J lost 1 base, and 0 bases stayed unmatched. The length of the CDR3 is 15 residues. CDR1 is LGHDT, CDR2 YNNKEL, per germline (reference sequence).